This TCR beta chain was sequenced for a study of T cells in Graves' hyperthyroidism and ophthalmopathy. Study details: Prior to any treatment, at the point of initial diagnosis, peripheral blood was collected. General study points: The model's output predicted ophthalmopathy at a median of about 5.9 months prior to onset. A model built on 13 V-J features separated ophthalmopathy from stable hyperthyroidism.

CDR1 and CDR2 (germline): GTSNPN, SVGIG (reference sequence). The CDR3 length is 13 residues. V lost 3 bases and J 3 bases, leaving 11 bases between the germline ends. This clonotype has at least ten counts. The antigen is undetermined. The investigators amplified TCR beta CDR3 regions from RNA transcripts. The HTBI primer set served for first-round RT-PCR of the TCR CDR3. TCRdb independently ran MiXCR on the multiplex PCR reads; one entry per CDR3 protein. This sample has under 400,000 distinct CDR3 sequences, with roughly 13% found just once. The clonotype comes from a woman aged 18 to 35 with Graves' hyperthyroidism. The sequencing sample was made of blood. The chain joins TRBV30 to TRBJ1-2; D gene ambiguous. CDR3 DNA: TGTGCCTGGAGAAGTTCCGGCTACTATGGCTACACCTTC. It is translated as CAWRSSGYYGYTF.